Following are 10 T cell receptor beta chains from one sample sequenced in a study of blood T cell repertoires in COVID-19. Method: immunoSEQ multiplex PCR; TCRdb's copy keeps in-frame clones and lacks some. The sample shows 100,000 to 150,000 clones, 86% of them seen only once. The sample comprised peripheral blood. These receptors all come from a woman aged 65 to 85 with COVID-19, enrolled during active disease.

This clone appeared a single time. This chain connects TRBV7-2 to TRBJ2-2; perhaps TRBD2 as D (7 bases). Germline lookup yields CDR1 SGHTA and CDR2 FQGNSA. Trimming removed 5 bases at V and 0 bases at J, with 16 bases between. This CDR3 region has 17 residues. The CDR3 here is CASSQVRRGPNTGELFF. CDR3 nucleotide sequence: TGTGCCAGCAGCCAGGTGCGGCGGGGGCCGAACACCGGGGAGCTGTTTTTT.

The V and J genes are TRBV5-1 and TRBJ1-4; 7 bases line up with TRBD1. Trimming cost V 4 bases and J 5 bases; bases outside gene matches: 8. This CDR3 spans 15 amino acids. Germline lookup yields CDR1 SGHRS and CDR2 YFSETQ. The CDR3 nucleotides read TGCGCCAGCAGCGTAGAGGGGGCAAGAAATGAAAAACTGTTTTTT. It encodes CASSVEGARNEKLFF.

The chain recombines TRBV9 with TRBJ2-1, with a possible D match to TRBD2 (6 bases). Germline lookup yields CDR1 SGDLS and CDR2 YYNGEE. This CDR3 region has 16 residues. Trimming shortened V by 0 bases and J by 8 bases, and 18 bases separated the two germline ends. The CDR3 bases are TGTGCCAGCAGCGTAGGTCAGGCGTCGGAGGGGCATGAGCAGTTCTTC. This sequence encodes CASSVGQASEGHEQFF.

This clone is a singleton in its sample. This chain uses TRBV5-1 with TRBJ2-7; 10 nucleotides line up with TRBD1. The V segment lost 2 bases and the J segment 6 bases; nucleotides outside the gene matches: 5. CDR3 length: 14 residues. Germline V CDR1 and CDR2: SGHRS, YFSETQ. CDR3 bases: TGCGCCAGCAGCTTACGGGACAGGGGATCCGAGCAGTACTTC. Translating it yields CASSLRDRGSEQYF. The full variable domain, in which reference TRBV5-1 and TRBJ2-7 provide the parts outside the CDR3, is KAGVTQTPRYLIKTRGQQVTLSCSPISGHRSVSWYQQTPGQGLQFLFEYFSETQRNKGNFPGRFSGRQFSNSRSEMNVSTLELGDSALYLCASSLRDRGSEQYFGPGTRLTVT.

The V call is TRBV3-1 (or the pseudogene TRBV3-2), the J call TRBJ1-4; TRBD1 matches at 9 bases. Trimming removed 6 bases from V and 6 bases from J; junction bases left unmatched: 17. This CDR3 has 18 amino acids. The germline gives CDR1 LGHDT, CDR2 YNNKEL (reference sequence). The CDR3 region is CASSIGLQMGTGHEKLFF. The CDR3 DNA is TGTGCCAGCAGTATCGGCCTCCAAATGGGGACAGGGCATGAAAAACTGTTTTTT.

The chain carries TRBV4-1 and TRBJ2-7; TRBD2 matches 7 bases. The CDR3 loop spans 17 amino acids. Trimming at V came to 4 bases and at J to 2 bases, leaving 14 bases not matched to a gene. Germline CDR1 is MGHRA and CDR2 is YSYEKL. CDR3 nucleotide sequence: TGCGCCAGCAGCCCAAATGCCTGGGGGACTAAGGCCTACGAGCAGTACTTC. It encodes CASSPNAWGTKAYEQYF.

The chain couples TRBV20-1 to TRBJ2-5, with 10 bases that match TRBD2. V shed 3 bases, J shed 5 bases, and the junction held 9 bases outside the gene matches. Germline V gene data show CDR1 as DFQATT and CDR2 as SNEGSKA (reference sequence). The length of the CDR3 is 15 residues. CDR3 nucleotides: TGCAGTGCTAGTGAGCGGGGGGGCGTTTTTGAGACCCAGTACTTC. Amino acids: CSASERGGVFETQYF.

The chain recombines TRBV15 with TRBJ2-3; 10 bases are shared with TRBD2. This CDR3 has 15 residues. V shed 3 bases, J shed 4 bases, and the junction held 4 bases outside the gene matches. CDR1 is LNHNV and CDR2 is YYDKDF in the germline V gene (reference sequence). The CDR3 loop is CATSRKRGGPDTQYF. CDR3 nucleotide sequence: TGTGCCACCAGCAGGAAGCGGGGGGGCCCAGATACGCAGTATTTT.

This chain connects TRBV29-1 to TRBJ2-7; D may be TRBD2 (6 bases). Germline CDR1 SQVTM, CDR2 ANQGSEA. CDR3 length: 14 amino acids. V shed 4 bases and J shed 8 bases, with 21 bases lying between them. CDR3 DNA: TGCAGCGTTGTTATTGGCGGGACCGTGGATAAGCAGTACTTC. The encoded protein is CSVVIGGTVDKQYF.

This chain uses TRBV5-4 with TRBJ2-1, with a tentative D call TRBD1 (8 bases). Trimming shortened V by 4 bases and J by 8 bases, and 25 bases separated the two germline ends. The CDR3 is 17 amino acids. Germline CDR1 is SGHNT and CDR2 is YYREEE (reference sequence). CDR3 protein: CASSKRTGIETSHEQFF. The CDR3, as DNA: TGTGCCAGCAGCAAGCGGACAGGGATAGAGACTAGCCATGAGCAGTTCTTC.